These T cell receptor beta chains were read from a single sample in a study of shared clonotypes between healthy human individuals. TCRdb's copy holds only in-frame clones and misses some; the assay was immunoSEQ multiplex PCR. The sample has more than 500,000 clones, approximately 96% seen once. Source material: naive CD8+ T cells sorted from blood. All receptors derive from a woman in her twenties or thirties in good health. Both conserved end residues are part of each CDR3. Fields, in order: V gene, D gene, J gene, clone size, CDR3 DNA, CDR3 protein. The D gene is left open where the match is weak. Only some rows state a clone size, as once, few, many or a class for expanded clones.

V: TRBV28; D: TRBD2; J: TRBJ2-3; size: .; DNA: TGTGCCAGCAGTTTCACCGTGGGACTAGCGGGAGAGGAGCAGTATTTT; CDR3: CASSFTVGLAGEEQYF
V: TRBV7-8; D: .; J: TRBJ2-5; size: .; DNA: TGTGCCAGCAGCTTAGTGCCGGAGGGGGCGACGGAGACCCAGTACTTC; CDR3: CASSLVPEGATETQYF
V: TRBV5-5; D: .; J: TRBJ1-1; size: .; DNA: TGTGCCAGCAGCTTGCTTGGCGACGGGGCTTTCTTT; CDR3: CASSLLGDGAFF
V: TRBV30; D: TRBD1; J: TRBJ1-6; size: .; DNA: TGTGCCTGGACGGACAGGGGAAGCGCCTATAATTCACCCCTCCACTTT; CDR3: CAWTDRGSAYNSPLHF
V: TRBV11-3; D: .; J: TRBJ1-6; size: .; DNA: TGTGCCAGCAGCTTAGGATCCGGTGATAATTCACCCCTCCACTTT; CDR3: CASSLGSGDNSPLHF
V: TRBV19; D: .; J: TRBJ1-2; size: .; DNA: TGTGCCAGTATAGGGGTATCAGCTAACTATGGCTACACCTTC; CDR3: CASIGVSANYGYTF
V: TRBV5-1; D: .; J: TRBJ2-2; size: .; DNA: TGCGCCAGCAGTCCTACCACCAGGGGATCCGGGGAGCTGTTTTTT; CDR3: CASSPTTRGSGELFF
V: TRBV19; D: TRBD2; J: TRBJ2-2; size: .; DNA: TGTGCCAGTAGTATGGATCTAGCGGGAGGAAACACCGGGGAGCTGTTTTTT; CDR3: CASSMDLAGGNTGELFF
V: TRBV28; D: .; J: TRBJ1-5; size: once; DNA: TGTGCCTCAGCGCTCCCTTATATTAGCAATCAGCCCCAGCATTTT; CDR3: CASALPYISNQPQHF
V: TRBV4-2; D: TRBD2; J: TRBJ2-7; size: .; DNA: TGTGCCAGCAGCCAGGAGCGGGAGGGCCTCGAGCAGTACTTC; CDR3: CASSQEREGLEQYF
V: TRBV25-1; D: TRBD1; J: TRBJ2-7; size: .; DNA: TGTGCCAGCAGTGAGGGACAGACCTCCGAGCAGTACTTC; CDR3: CASSEGQTSEQYF
V: TRBV5-5; D: TRBD1; J: TRBJ1-4; size: .; DNA: TGTGCCAGCGGGGGACAGGGGGCGAATGAAAAACTGTTTTTT; CDR3: CASGGQGANEKLFF
V: TRBV11-2; D: TRBD2; J: TRBJ2-7; size: .; DNA: TGTGCCAGCAGCTCACAAGGACTAGCGGTCTACGAGCAGTACTTC; CDR3: CASSSQGLAVYEQYF
V: TRBV12-5; D: .; J: TRBJ2-3; size: .; DNA: TGTGCTAGTGGTGCCCCCCCACAGGAAACGATCACAGATACGCAGTATTTT; CDR3: CASGAPPQETITDTQYF
V: TRBV2; D: .; J: TRBJ2-3; size: .; DNA: TGTGCCAGCACAGACACAGATACGCAGTATTTT; CDR3: CASTDTDTQYF
V: TRBV13; D: TRBD2; J: TRBJ2-1; size: .; DNA: TGTGCCAGCAGCACTCGGACTAGCGGGAGGGCCAGGGATGAGCAGTTCTTC; CDR3: CASSTRTSGRARDEQFF
V: TRBV27; D: .; J: TRBJ1-1; size: .; DNA: TGTGCCAGCAGATCAACAGGGTCCAACACTGAAGCTTTCTTT; CDR3: CASRSTGSNTEAFF
V: TRBV14; D: .; J: TRBJ1-2; size: once; DNA: TGTGCCAGCAACCCCGGGGGAACCTATGGCTACACCTTC; CDR3: CASNPGGTYGYTF
V: TRBV28; D: .; J: TRBJ1-1; size: .; DNA: TGTGCCAGCACCAACACGGCCTTGAACACTGAAGCTTTCTTT; CDR3: CASTNTALNTEAFF
V: TRBV4-1; D: .; J: TRBJ1-5; size: .; DNA: TGCGCCAGCAGCCAAGGTGTCAATCAGCCCCAGCATTTT; CDR3: CASSQGVNQPQHF
V: TRBV5-4; D: TRBD1; J: TRBJ2-5; size: .; DNA: TGTGCCAGCAGCTGGGGACAGTCGGAGACCCAGTACTTC; CDR3: CASSWGQSETQYF
V: TRBV4-1; D: .; J: TRBJ1-2; size: .; DNA: TGCGCCAGCAGCCCCCGGACAGCCGGCTATGGCTACACCTTC; CDR3: CASSPRTAGYGYTF
V: TRBV19; D: .; J: TRBJ1-1; size: .; DNA: TGTGCCAGTAGTATTGGAAGGGAGAGATCGACTGAAGCTTTCTTT; CDR3: CASSIGRERSTEAFF